This TCR beta chain was obtained from a study of blood T cell repertoires in COVID-19. As handled by the study authors: Reference gene primer amplification in the assay estimated nucleated cell counts. The table came from immunoSEQ multiplex PCR; TCRdb's copy has only in-frame clones and leaves some out. The D gene and trimming were derived from the DNA, and the V and J assignments and clone size from that table. The sample carries approximately 50,000 clones, 65% to 85% recorded once. The V gene lost 0 bases and the J gene lost 3 bases, with 11 bases spanning the gap. The length of the CDR3 is 15 residues. CDR1 is SGHRS, CDR2 YFSETQ, per germline.

V and J are TRBV5-1 and TRBJ2-3, with D perhaps matching TRBD2 (5 bases). The receptor was derived from a man aged 65 to 79 with active or convalescent COVID-19. Sequenced: peripheral blood. CDR3 region: CASSLDTSGTDTQYF. The CDR3 DNA reads TGCGCCAGCAGCTTGGACACTAGTGGTACAGATACGCAGTATTTT.